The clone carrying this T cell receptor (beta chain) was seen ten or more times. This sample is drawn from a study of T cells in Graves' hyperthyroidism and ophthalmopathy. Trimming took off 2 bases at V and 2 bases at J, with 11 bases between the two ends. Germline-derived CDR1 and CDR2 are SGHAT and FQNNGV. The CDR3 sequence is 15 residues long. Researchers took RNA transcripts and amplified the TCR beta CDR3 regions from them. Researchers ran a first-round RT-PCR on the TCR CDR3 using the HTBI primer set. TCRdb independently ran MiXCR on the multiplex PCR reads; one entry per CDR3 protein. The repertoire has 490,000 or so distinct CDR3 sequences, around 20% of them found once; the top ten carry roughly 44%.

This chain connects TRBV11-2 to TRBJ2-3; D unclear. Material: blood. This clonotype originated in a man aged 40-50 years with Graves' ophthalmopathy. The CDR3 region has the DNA TGTGCCAGCAGCTTATCCCTAGAGGCCACAGATACGCAGTATTTT. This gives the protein CASSLSLEATDTQYF.